Below, 16 T cell receptor beta chains from the same sample are listed, as sequenced in a study of blood T cell repertoires in COVID-19. Some clones are missing from TCRdb's copy, which holds only in-frame ones; the method was immunoSEQ multiplex PCR. The sample has more than 250,000 clones, 70% to 90% seen once; the top ten hold under 2.5%. Sequencing input: PBMCs or T cells enriched from blood (not recorded which). These TCRs come from a man younger than 40 who had recovered from COVID-19.

The rearrangement links TRBV9 to TRBJ1-3; maybe TRBD1 (5 bases). Germline assignment: CDR1 SGDLS and CDR2 YYNGEE. CDR3 size: 14 residues. V lost 3 bases to trimming and J lost 0 bases, with 7 bases between them. CDR3 in amino acids: CASSEGYSGNTIYF. As DNA, the CDR3 is TGTGCCAGCAGCGAGGGGTACTCTGGAAACACCATATATTTT.

The CDR3, as DNA: TGTGCCACCAGCGATCTCCGGGACAGGGGCGATTATGGCTACACCTTC. This encodes CATSDLRDRGDYGYTF. This chain joins TRBV15 and TRBJ1-2; 10 nucleotides match TRBD1. Germline V gives CDR1 LNHNV, CDR2 YYDKDF (reference sequence). This CDR3 has 16 amino acids. J was trimmed by 5 bases and V by 5 bases; bases with no gene match: 11.

The J gene is TRBJ2-7, the V gene TRBV7-2; 7 bases fit TRBD2. In germline, CDR1 is SGHTA, CDR2 FQGNSA. There are 14 residues in the CDR3. The V and J ends lost 0 bases and 2 bases, in that order; junction bases with no gene match: 1. Written as DNA, the CDR3 is TGTGCCAGCAGCTTAGCTCTAGCGGCCTACGAGCAGTACTTC. Protein sequence: CASSLALAAYEQYF.

The chain combines TRBV11-3 with TRBJ2-5; tentative D call: TRBD2 (6 bases). CDR1 is SGHNT and CDR2 is YENEEA in the germline V gene. Trimming removed 4 bases at V and 5 bases at J, with 23 bases between. The CDR3 loop spans 17 amino acids. The CDR3: CASSSYRDSQTLETQYF. The CDR3 DNA reads TGTGCCAGCAGCTCCTACCGGGACTCCCAAACCCTGGAGACCCAGTACTTC.

The genes are TRBV4-2 and TRBJ2-7; 11 bases align to TRBD2. V gave up 4 bases and J gave up 2 bases; unmatched junction bases: 16. Germline CDR1 and CDR2: LGHNA and YNFKEQ. The CDR3 is 19 amino acids. The CDR3 coding sequence is TGTGCCAGCAGCCGGACCCAGCTAGCGGGGGGCCAGGACCCCTACGAGCAGTACTTC. Its translation is CASSRTQLAGGQDPYEQYF.

The chain recombines TRBV10-3 with TRBJ1-5, with 9 nucleotides matching TRBD1. Germline V gene lookup returns CDR1 ENHRY and CDR2 SYGVKD. V was pared by 9 bases and J by 1 base, with 10 bases of the junction left unmatched. CDR3 length: 16 amino acids. The CDR3 protein is CAISGTGGGSNQPQHF. CDR3 nucleotide sequence: TGTGCCATTTCCGGAACAGGGGGCGGGAGCAATCAGCCCCAGCATTTT.

V usage is TRBV5-1 and J usage is TRBJ2-7; 9 bases map to TRBD1. The germline V gene has CDR1 SGHRS and CDR2 YFSETQ. V shed 5 bases, J shed 5 bases, and the junction held 8 bases outside the gene matches. The CDR3 spans 14 residues. The CDR3 coding sequence is TGCGCCAGCAGTTTCGGACAGGGGTCCCACGAGCAGTACTTC. Its protein is CASSFGQGSHEQYF.

The chain is built from TRBV30 and TRBJ1-6; 10 bases agree with TRBD1. The germline V gene has CDR1 GTSNPN and CDR2 SVGIG (reference sequence). This CDR3 is built from 15 residues. Losses at the gene ends were 1 base for V and 10 bases for J; bases not matched to a gene: 7. CDR3 sequence reads: CAWSATGTGDSPLHF. CDR3 sequence (DNA): TGTGCCTGGAGTGCGACCGGGACAGGGGACTCACCCCTCCACTTT. Full variable domain (rest looked up from reference TRBV30 and TRBJ1-6): SQTIHQWPATLVQPVGSPLSLECTVEGTSNPNLYWYRQAAGRGLQLLFYSVGIGQISSEVPQNLSASRPQDRQFILSSKKLLLSDSGFYLCAWSATGTGDSPLHFGNGTRLTVT.

The chain carries TRBV5-1 and TRBJ2-7, with 9 bases that match TRBD1. CDR3 length: 15 amino acids. Germline V lookup: CDR1 SGHRS, CDR2 YFSETQ. V lost 4 bases to trimming and J lost 3 bases; unmatched junction nucleotides: 8. The CDR3 DNA reads TGCGCCAGCAGCCAAGGACAGGGGCGAAACTACGAGCAGTACTTC. This sequence encodes CASSQGQGRNYEQYF.

The rearrangement joins TRBV11-2 to TRBJ1-1, with D possibly TRBD1 on 5 matching bases. This CDR3 region has 13 residues. Germline V gene sequence: CDR1 SGHAT, CDR2 FQNNGV. Between the trimmed V and J ends, which lost 3 bases and 4 bases, there was a span of 9 bases. The CDR3 spells CASSFMGGTEAFF. The CDR3 DNA reads as TGTGCCAGCAGCTTCATGGGGGGCACTGAAGCTTTCTTT.

This clone appeared a single time. V is TRBV3-1 (or the pseudogene TRBV3-2) and J is TRBJ1-1; possible D gene TRBD1, 6 bases. Germline V gives CDR1 LGHDT, CDR2 YNNKEL (reference sequence). The CDR3 runs to 15 residues. With 4 bases removed from V and 0 bases from J, the gap between germline ends came to 12 bases. CDR3 sequence: CASSRSTGMNTEAFF. Here the CDR3 DNA reads TGTGCCAGCAGCCGATCGACAGGCATGAACACTGAAGCTTTCTTT.

This chain links TRBV5-4 with TRBJ2-1; 12 bases agree with TRBD2. Germline V gene lookup returns CDR1 SGHNT and CDR2 YYREEE (reference sequence). Losses at the gene ends were 4 bases for V and 5 bases for J; bases not matched to a gene: 10. The CDR3 spans 17 residues. The CDR3: CASSGAPSGGVDNEQFF. CDR3 DNA sequence: TGTGCCAGCAGCGGAGCCCCTAGCGGGGGGGTTGACAATGAGCAGTTCTTC. Full variable domain (outside the CDR3, taken from reference TRBV5-4 and TRBJ2-1): ETGVTQSPTHLIKTRGQQVTLRCSSQSGHNTVSWYQQALGQGPQFIFQYYREEENGRGNFPPRFSGLQFPNYSSELNVNALELDDSALYLCASSGAPSGGVDNEQFFGPGTRLTVL.

Concerning this clone itself: The sample contains more than one DNA sequence encoding this CDR3. The V call is TRBV5-1, the J call TRBJ1-5; D ambiguous. Deletions cut 2 bases from V and 0 bases from J, with 6 bases between. Per germline, CDR1 SGHRS and CDR2 YFSETQ. This CDR3 has 14 amino acids. CDR3 loop: CASSLAGSNQPQHF. The DNA of the CDR3 is TGCGCCAGCAGCTTAGCGGGTAGCAATCAGCCCCAGCATTTT.

The chain has TRBV7-2 and TRBJ2-3; TRBD2 is a possible D gene (6 bases). This CDR3 has 15 amino acids. V was pared by 4 bases and J by 4 bases, with 15 bases between. Germline V gene lookup returns CDR1 SGHTA and CDR2 FQGNSA. CDR3 nucleotide sequence: TGTGCCAGCAGCTATTCAAGCGCGGGGCCAGATACGCAGTATTTT. The encoded protein is CASSYSSAGPDTQYF.

The chain carries TRBV10-1 and TRBJ1-1; possible D gene TRBD1, 5 bases. The CDR3 totals 15 residues. Trimming removed 8 bases from V and 7 bases from J, with 23 bases in between. CDR1 is WNHNN, CDR2 SYGVQD, per germline (reference sequence). CDR3 protein: CASRFPGGGLGEAFF. The DNA for the CDR3 is TGCGCCAGCCGTTTCCCGGGGGGAGGATTGGGTGAAGCTTTCTTT.

V gene TRBV5-1 combines with J gene TRBJ2-4; maybe TRBD1 (7 bases). Trimming left V 2 bases short and J 3 bases short, with 15 bases between. The length of the CDR3 is 16 residues. Germline V gene lookup returns CDR1 SGHRS and CDR2 YFSETQ. CDR3 region: CASSFNTQGGKNIQYF. The CDR3 DNA reads as TGCGCCAGCAGCTTCAATACTCAGGGGGGCAAAAACATTCAGTACTTC.